This T cell receptor beta chain emerged from a study of T-cell reconstitution after alpha-beta-depleted transplantation in children. Regarding the study as a whole: The study traced high day-60 TCRbeta diversity in some patients to surviving recipient T cells and thymic progenitors. Two months or so post-transplant, alpha-beta T cells reportedly derived from several hundred expanded graft clones. Fresh T-cell production supplied most of the T-cell counts and diversity seen one year after transplant.

Trimming left V 2 bases short and J 4 bases short, with 17 bases between. Germline CDR1 and CDR2: SGHTA and FQGNSA. CDR3 length: 16 amino acids. Unique molecular identifiers were built into the TCRbeta library. TCRdb processed the PCR reads anew with MiXCR; each CDR3 protein has one entry. This table has fewer than 700,000 distinct CDR3 sequences, roughly 13% appearing once. Concerning this clonotype itself: Its antigen is still unknown.

The TCR originated in a male patient younger than 18 who had a stem cell transplant for acute myeloid leukemia, so the T cells may come from the graft donor. The chain carries TRBV7-2 and TRBJ2-5; D is perhaps TRBD2 (5 bases). This material consisted of PBMCs, mostly from graft donor cells, taken 360 days after TCRalphabeta/CD19-depleted stem cell transplant. DNA of the CDR3: TGTGCCAGCAGCTTAATTATTACCGGGATGGGAGAGACCCAGTACTTC. Protein product: CASSLIITGMGETQYF.